The entry that follows covers one T cell receptor (beta chain) sequence. This entry belongs to a study of shared clonotypes between healthy human individuals. About the study: Researchers assigned three CD4 naive, three CD4 memory, two CD8 naive and one CD8 memory plate to each donor.

Caucasian adults living in Nashville, Tennessee, provided all samples. TCRdb keeps only in-frame clones here, not all; method: immunoSEQ multiplex PCR. The sample holds over 2 million clones, around 92% seen once. In germline, CDR1 is GTSNPN, CDR2 SVGIG (reference sequence). The J segment lost 4 bases and the V segment lost 2 bases, leaving 2 bases of the junction unmatched. The CDR3 loop spans 13 amino acids. The receptor's source is a young man in good health. Some clones in this sample may be carry-over from other donors' samples. The sequenced material came from naive CD4+ T cells from PBMCs. Regarding subset: CD45RA+ positively selected. The chain combines TRBV30 with TRBJ1-1; 9 bases agree with TRBD1. The CDR3 DNA reads as TGTGCCTGGAGTACGGACAGGGGCACTGAAGCTTTCTTT. As protein: CAWSTDRGTEAFF.